This T cell receptor (beta chain) appears in the sequencing data of a study of shared clonotypes between healthy human individuals (dated by TCRdb to 2018 to 2021). Study-level background: A couple of women and three men aged 18 to 49 years were included in the cohort. Per donor, three plates each were used for CD4 naive and CD4 memory, two for CD8 naive, and one for CD8 memory. To increase sequencing depth and limit assay-specific biases, TCR repertoire library preparation and sequencing were carried out by different laboratories using diverse techniques. To estimate repertoire size and how much clonotypes are shared between individuals, the study performed deep sequencing of blood TCR repertoires from 4 to 6 healthy adults. Between about 0.85 and 10 billion PBMCs per donor were obtained by leukapheresis. The research as a whole found: Rarefaction of sorted-subset datasets indicated incomplete sequencing despite the large sequencing depth. Naive subsets generally had larger estimated clonotype richness than memory subsets. Based on pairwise subsampling, the degree of clonotype sharing among donors was expected to be affected by sequencing depth. Approximately 5% of naive CD4, 3.5% of naive CD8, roughly 2.5% of memory CD4, and more than 0.35% of memory CD8 clonotypes were shared across several donors. Clonotypes shared by all four sorted-subset donors showed higher generation probabilities than non-shared clonotypes. Only blood was sampled, and tissue TCR repertoires likely differ from those in blood. Because the study included a small number of donors, the genetic and exposure-history diversity represented was limited.

The V and J ends are trimmed by 2 bases and 7 bases, leaving 13 bases between them. CDR1 and CDR2, looked up from the germline V gene (reference sequence), are SGHNT and YYREEE. The CDR3 goes from the cysteine to the phenylalanine over 13 residues. Solely the CDR3 DNA is kept, with 39 bases framed from the first base. Using the deep immunoSEQ assay, TCR CDR3 regions were amplified from genomic DNA by multiplex PCR. Extracted genomic DNA from each cell subset was distributed evenly across all wells of several immunoSEQ 96-well plates, and each plate was treated as a replicate. For sorted subsets, around 200 ng genomic DNA, equal to approximately 30,000 T cell genomes, was loaded into each replicate PCR. Purified libraries were measured with a Qubit 3.0 fluorometer, size-checked on a Bioanalyzer 2100, and measured again with the KAPA Library Quantification kit. Each immunoSEQ 96-well plate was sequenced on its own single-read 150-cycle Illumina NextSeq 550 flow cell. On the authors' methods: Because the immunoSEQ output included only junctional sequences and no quality scores, the filtering could not be the same as the filtering used for full-length reads. Sequences were annotated with PyIR, a Python wrapper for IgBLAST v1.9, and V/J genes and CDR3 were assigned using IMGT germline references. Reads were removed for weak V/J assignments (E-value above 1e-6), missing CDR3, stop codons, out-of-frame junctions, or ambiguous translated residues. A V3J clonotype was defined by an identical inferred V gene, J gene, and CDR3 amino acid sequence. Percentage overlap between repertoires was calculated by dividing the number of shared unique clonotypes by the size of the smaller repertoire. RTK rarefaction, the Chao1 estimator, and Recon v2.1 estimates of unobserved clonotypes were used to assess repertoire richness. OLGA was used to compute generation probabilities for all TCRbeta clonotypes that the gDNA method yielded from several donors. The clones in this table, taken by TCRdb from immuneACCESS, are in-frame only. Not every clone is retained; where verified, under half of the shortfall comes from an unresolved V gene, and the cause of the rest is unknown. For V, J and clone size, that table is used; D and trimming come from the DNA. The table for this sample lists roughly 2.5 million clones; about 92% of them were counted only once. Around 0.14% of the sample goes to the ten largest clones.

As regards this clone: Its antigen has not been determined. The sample holds no much larger clone one base away, and base qualities are not on file.

The donors were healthy, HIV-negative adults who had no recently reported acute infections or vaccinations. Only Caucasian adults living in Nashville, Tennessee, USA were represented among the donors. Magnetic negative selection was used to enrich CD4+ T cells, after which naive cells were positively selected on CD45RA and the negative fraction became the memory subset. After blood collection by leukapheresis, PBMCs were isolated using Ficoll-Histopaque density gradient centrifugation and then cryopreserved in the vapor phase of liquid nitrogen. Analytical flow cytometry was used to check the purity and quantity of each magnetically sorted T cell population. Each sorted fraction had its genomic DNA isolated and then quantified by UV absorbance on a Nanodrop 2000c.

The sequence links TRBV5-4 to TRBJ2-7; there is no confident call for the D gene. The sample was naive CD4+ T cells sorted from blood. According to the study, the label for this sample's cell subset or site signals: CD45RA+ positively selected. The receptor's source is a man aged 18 to 30 in good health. In nucleotide form, the sequence is TGTGCCAGCAGCTTATTTCTCGGCCGGGAGCAGTACTTC. Protein translation: CASSLFLGREQYF. Where the CDR3 stops, the reference TRBV5-4 and TRBJ2-7 genes take over; the full variable domain is ETGVTQSPTHLIKTRGQQVTLRCSSQSGHNTVSWYQQALGQGPQFIFQYYREEENGRGNFPPRFSGLQFPNYSSELNVNALELDDSALYLCASSLFLGREQYFGPGTRLTVT.